This TCR beta chain was captured by sequencing in a study of T cell changes during pregnancy in multiple sclerosis. Germline CDR1 SGHTA, CDR2 FQGNSA. The CDR3 runs 17 residues. V dropped 5 bases and J dropped 0; count of bases not matched to a gene: 8. The table came from immunoSEQ multiplex PCR; TCRdb's copy has only in-frame clones and leaves some out. The sample lists 35,000 to 40,000 clones; about 88% were seen once. Sequencing was performed on CD8+ T cells from peripheral blood mononuclear cells, taken in the third trimester of pregnancy. The chain combines TRBV7-2 with TRBJ1-3; 9 bases fit TRBD1. The sequence was obtained from a female donor with multiple sclerosis, enrolled in a pregnancy study. In DNA form, the CDR3 reads TGTGCCAGCAGCCCAGGTTGGGGACAGGGCTCTGGAAACACCATATATTTT. Translating gives CASSPGWGQGSGNTIYF.